The 10 T cell receptor beta chains below were found in one sample sequenced in a study of T cell responses to AZD1222 COVID-19 vaccine. Only in-frame clones appear in the TCRdb table, and some are missing; sequencing was by immunoSEQ multiplex PCR. Seen here are approximately 100,000 clones, over 75% observed once, and the top ten hold 5.4%. Specimen: peripheral blood, collected 28 days after the second AZD1222 dose. All receptors derive from an adult who received the AZD1222 COVID-19 vaccine.

The rearrangement joins TRBV7-2 to TRBJ2-2; 14 bases match TRBD2. J was trimmed by 6 bases and V by 5 bases; bases with no gene match: 2. Per the germline V gene, CDR1 is SGHTA and CDR2 is FQGNSA. There are 15 residues in the CDR3. This CDR3 reads CASSPTSGGAGELFF. The CDR3, as DNA: TGTGCCAGCAGCCCGACTAGCGGGGGGGCCGGGGAGCTGTTTTTT.

The chain couples TRBV28 to TRBJ1-4; maybe TRBD1 (6 bases). The CDR3 runs to 14 residues. The V gene lost 6 bases and the J gene lost 4 bases, with 12 bases spanning the gap. The V gene's germline CDR1 is MDHEN and CDR2 SYDVKM. The CDR3 loop reads CASSPQGNNEKLFF. In nucleotides, the CDR3 is TGTGCCAGCAGCCCACAGGGAAATAATGAAAAACTGTTTTTT. The full variable domain, its missing parts supplied by reference TRBV28 and TRBJ1-4, is DVKVTQSSRYLVKRTGEKVFLECVQDMDHENMFWYRQDPGLGLRLIYFSYDVKMKEKGDIPEGYSVSREKKERFSLILESASTNQTSMYLCASSPQGNNEKLFFGSGTQLSVL.

DNA of the CDR3: TGTGCCAGCAGCTTCGGACAGGACCTCTACGAGCAGTACTTC. This translates into CASSFGQDLYEQYF. V is TRBV5-6 and J is TRBJ2-7; 7 bases are shared with TRBD1. The germline V gene encodes CDR1 SGHDT and CDR2 YYEEEE. Trimming took 2 bases from V and 3 from J; bases not matched to a gene: 5. The CDR3 is 14 residues long.

The chain couples TRBV11-2 to TRBJ1-1, with 8 bases identical to TRBD1. CDR3 length: 16 amino acids. With 1 base clipped from V and 6 bases from J, the junction kept 10 bases outside the gene matches. CDR1 and CDR2 from the germline V gene are SGHAT and FQNNGV. This chain's CDR3 is CASSLGNGQGRPEAFF. As DNA, the CDR3 is TGTGCCAGCAGCTTAGGTAACGGACAGGGACGGCCTGAAGCTTTCTTT. The full variable domain, in which reference TRBV11-2 and TRBJ1-1 provide the parts outside the CDR3, is EAGVAQSPRYKIIEKRQSVAFWCNPISGHATLYWYQQILGQGPKLLIQFQNNGVVDDSQLPKDRFSAERLKGVDSTLKIQPAKLEDSAVYLCASSLGNGQGRPEAFFGQGTRLTVV.

This chain joins TRBV6-1 and TRBJ1-5; D remains ambiguous. Per germline, CDR1 MNHNS and CDR2 SASEGT. V was shortened by 3 bases and J by 4 bases, with 13 bases between the two germline ends. The CDR3 contains 15 residues. The CDR3 is CASSDRSTTNQPQHF. The CDR3 DNA reads TGTGCCAGCAGTGATCGGTCTACAACGAATCAGCCCCAGCATTTT.

This rearrangement joins TRBV20-1 to TRBJ2-3; possibly TRBD1 for D (5 bases). Germline CDR1 DFQATT, CDR2 SNEGSKA (reference sequence). This CDR3 is built from 14 residues. Trimming removed 3 bases at V and 2 bases at J, with 12 bases between. The CDR3 region is CSASAPRDTDTQYF. The CDR3 bases are TGCAGTGCTAGTGCCCCCAGGGACACAGATACGCAGTATTTT.

V usage is TRBV5-1 and J usage is TRBJ1-2; 7 bases agree with TRBD1. J was trimmed by 4 bases and V by 7 bases; bases with no gene match: 10. Germline CDR1 reads SGHRS; CDR2 reads YFSETQ. The CDR3 loop spans 14 amino acids. CDR3 in amino acids: CASGTGEISYGYTF. DNA of the CDR3: TGCGCCAGCGGTACAGGGGAAATAAGCTATGGCTACACCTTC.

The gene calls are TRBV10-1 and TRBJ2-3; maybe TRBD1 (7 bases). The V end lost 0 bases, the J end lost 4 bases, and 23 bases lay between the germline ends. This CDR3 contains 19 residues. Germline assignment: CDR1 WNHNN and CDR2 SYGVQD (reference sequence). CDR3 residues: CASSESRRGRGAGADTQYF. CDR3 nucleotides: TGCGCCAGCAGTGAGTCACGGAGGGGGCGCGGGGCGGGCGCAGATACGCAGTATTTT.

The chain has TRBV14 and TRBJ2-5; TRBD2 aligns across 9 bases. The CDR3 extends over 16 amino acids. V lost 2 bases, J lost 3 bases, and 7 bases stayed unmatched. Germline assignment: CDR1 SGHDN and CDR2 FVKESK. The CDR3: CASSQHSGGYKETQYF. DNA of the CDR3: TGTGCCAGCAGCCAACATAGCGGGGGATATAAAGAGACCCAGTACTTC.

The chain is built from TRBV25-1 and TRBJ1-1, with D unclear. Per germline, CDR1 MGHDK and CDR2 SYGVNS. The length of the CDR3 is 12 residues. V was trimmed by 6 bases and J by 5 bases, leaving 10 bases between them. The CDR3 reads CASSRLGTEAFF. The CDR3 DNA reads as TGTGCCAGCAGCCGCCTAGGGACTGAAGCTTTCTTT.